The next 8 T cell receptor beta chains were all read from a single sample in a study of diagnostic markers for celiac disease (dated by TCRdb to 2020 to 2022). These reads were obtained on an Illumina MiSeq. After TCRdb reprocessed the reads, each CDR3 protein sequence was kept as one row, without DNA. The record for this sample contains approximately 7,500 distinct CDR3 sequences. The top ten clonotypes cover approximately 6.3% of the sample. Sequencing was performed on either unsorted cells or a sorted T cell fraction (not recorded which). The receptor source for this set is a human donor. This table probably holds off-target reads from a library built for another chain.

The chain couples TRBV19 to TRBJ1-6; TCRdb gives TRBD1 as the D gene, but with no DNA this cannot be confirmed. CDR3 length: 13 residues. Germline V gene lookup returns CDR1 LNHDA and CDR2 SQIVND (reference sequence). The CDR3 here is CASKGVGNSPLHF.

CDR3 loop: CASSSTTGTGYTF. The J gene is TRBJ1-2, the V gene TRBV5-1; TCRdb's D gene call, TRBD1, goes unchecked for lack of DNA. Germline V gene data show CDR1 as SGHRS and CDR2 as YFSETQ. This CDR3 is built from 13 residues.

The rearrangement joins TRBV20-1 to TRBJ1-3. Germline values: CDR1 DFQATT, CDR2 SNEGSKA (reference sequence). This CDR3 comprises 16 residues. CDR3 residues: CSARNSRSRPGNTIYF.

V usage is TRBV5-1 and J usage is TRBJ2-2; TCRdb proposes TRBD2, but this gene call is untestable without DNA. The CDR3 has 14 amino acids. CDR1 and CDR2 (germline): SGHRS, YFSETQ. The CDR3 sequence: CASKAGGSTGELFF.

The chain links TRBV4-1 to TRBJ2-7; TCRdb designates TRBD1, a call that cannot be tested without DNA. The germline gives CDR1 MGHRA, CDR2 YSYEKL. This CDR3 region has 15 residues. CDR3: CASSRGSFPNSEQYF.

The V call is TRBV20-1, the J call TRBJ2-7; TCRdb gives TRBD1 as the D gene, but with no DNA this cannot be confirmed. The CDR3 is 15 amino acids. Looked up from germline, CDR1 is DFQATT and CDR2 is SNEGSKA (reference sequence). CDR3 amino acids: CSARDLATGAYEQYF.

The chain has TRBV10-3 and TRBJ1-2; TCRdb indicates TRBD1, and absent DNA this call remains unverified. The CDR3 contains 12 residues. CDR1 is ENHRY, CDR2 SYGVKD, per germline. CDR3 sequence reads: CAIGGQNYGYTF.

The chain carries TRBV9 and TRBJ1-6; TCRdb reports TRBD1, a call that lacks DNA to check it against. The CDR3 spans 15 residues. Germline V gene lookup returns CDR1 SGDLS and CDR2 YYNGEE. CDR3 residues: CASSAGQGRNSPLHF.